This T cell receptor (beta chain) came from a study of cytomegalovirus exposure and HLA in healthy donors. V was shortened by 0 bases and J by 0 bases, with 15 bases between the two germline ends. CDR1 LNHNV and CDR2 YYDKDF come from the germline V gene (reference sequence). The CDR3 length is 18 residues. This clone was seen only once. This PCR relied on a set of 60 Vbeta primers and 13 Jbeta primers. Some clones are missing from TCRdb's copy, which holds only in-frame ones; the method was immunoSEQ multiplex PCR. This sample carries 150,000 to 200,000 clones, more than 60% of them seen once, and the ten largest clones take 1.4% to 1.5%.

This clonotype originated in a woman in her thirties in good health and CMV-seropositive. This sequence joins TRBV15 and TRBJ1-5; D not certain. Material for sequencing was PBMCs. The CDR3, as DNA: TGTGCCACCAGCAGAGACGCCTTCCGAGGCTATAGCAATCAGCCCCAGCATTTT. Amino acid sequence: CATSRDAFRGYSNQPQHF.